The sequence of this T cell receptor beta chain was determined in a study of T cell responses to AZD1222 COVID-19 vaccine. General observations from the study: Just a handful of AZD1222 recipients were seropositive at baseline. Donor demographics were predominantly white British with a female majority; clonal diversity may be underestimated. Increases in Spike-specific TCR breadth and depth were seen after two AZD1222 doses.

The CDR3 has 17 amino acids. Germline values: CDR1 LGHDT, CDR2 YNNKEL (reference sequence). V lost 0 bases and J lost 2; bases outside the gene matches: 6. The data were produced by immunoSEQ multiplex PCR, yet TCRdb's version contains in-frame clones alone and is incomplete. In the table there are about 110,000 clones, roughly 86% of which are singletons. As to this clone: The target antigen is unknown.

The V and J genes are TRBV3-1 (or the pseudogene TRBV3-2) and TRBJ2-3; 9 nucleotides agree with TRBD2. The TCR sequence derives from an adult in good health. The sequences come from peripheral blood, collected on day 0 of AZD1222 vaccination. In DNA form, the CDR3 reads TGTGCCAGCAGCCAAGATCAAGCGGGGGGACTCACAGATACGCAGTATTTT. Its translation is CASSQDQAGGLTDTQYF.